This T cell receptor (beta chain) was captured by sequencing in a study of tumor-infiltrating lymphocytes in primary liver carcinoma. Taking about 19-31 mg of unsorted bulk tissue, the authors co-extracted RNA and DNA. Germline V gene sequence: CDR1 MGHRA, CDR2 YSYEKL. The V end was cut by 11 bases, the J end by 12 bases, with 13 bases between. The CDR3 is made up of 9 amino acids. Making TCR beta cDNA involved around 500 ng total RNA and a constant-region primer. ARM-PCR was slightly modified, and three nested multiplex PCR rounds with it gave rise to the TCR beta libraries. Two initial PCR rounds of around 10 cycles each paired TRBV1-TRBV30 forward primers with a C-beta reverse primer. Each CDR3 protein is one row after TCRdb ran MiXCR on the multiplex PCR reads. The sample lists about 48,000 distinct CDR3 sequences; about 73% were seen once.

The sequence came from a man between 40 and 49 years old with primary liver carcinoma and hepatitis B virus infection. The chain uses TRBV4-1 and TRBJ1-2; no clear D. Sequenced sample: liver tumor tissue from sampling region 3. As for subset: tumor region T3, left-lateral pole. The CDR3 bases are TGCGCCGGCAAATCGGGCCACACCTTC. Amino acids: CAGKSGHTF.